This TCR beta chain is drawn from a study of blood T cell repertoires in COVID-19. Study-level information: Samples taken during acute and convalescent COVID-19 were collected in the United States, Italy and Spain. Nucleic acid was either cDNA or gDNA, and it came from T cells, B-cell-depleted T cells, or PBMCs.

Per the authors' pipeline: Estimates of nucleated cell counts were drawn from the amplification of reference gene primers. Clones were read by immunoSEQ multiplex PCR, and TCRdb kept only the in-frame ones, dropping some. V, J and clone size are taken as reported in that table, and D and trimming were inferred from the DNA itself. The table records around 170,000 clones, approximately 80% of them present only once. The CDR3 sequence is 14 residues long. Germline assignment: CDR1 SGDLS and CDR2 YYNGEE. The V segment lost 4 bases and the J segment 4 bases; nucleotides outside the gene matches: 5. The sequencing input was peripheral blood. This TCR was recovered from a human donor in a cohort sampled during active COVID-19. The rearrangement uses TRBV9 and TRBJ1-2; 9 bases fit TRBD1. The CDR3 DNA reads TGTGCCAGCAGCACTCGACAGGGGGGCTATGGCTACACCTTC. Translated: CASSTRQGGYGYTF.